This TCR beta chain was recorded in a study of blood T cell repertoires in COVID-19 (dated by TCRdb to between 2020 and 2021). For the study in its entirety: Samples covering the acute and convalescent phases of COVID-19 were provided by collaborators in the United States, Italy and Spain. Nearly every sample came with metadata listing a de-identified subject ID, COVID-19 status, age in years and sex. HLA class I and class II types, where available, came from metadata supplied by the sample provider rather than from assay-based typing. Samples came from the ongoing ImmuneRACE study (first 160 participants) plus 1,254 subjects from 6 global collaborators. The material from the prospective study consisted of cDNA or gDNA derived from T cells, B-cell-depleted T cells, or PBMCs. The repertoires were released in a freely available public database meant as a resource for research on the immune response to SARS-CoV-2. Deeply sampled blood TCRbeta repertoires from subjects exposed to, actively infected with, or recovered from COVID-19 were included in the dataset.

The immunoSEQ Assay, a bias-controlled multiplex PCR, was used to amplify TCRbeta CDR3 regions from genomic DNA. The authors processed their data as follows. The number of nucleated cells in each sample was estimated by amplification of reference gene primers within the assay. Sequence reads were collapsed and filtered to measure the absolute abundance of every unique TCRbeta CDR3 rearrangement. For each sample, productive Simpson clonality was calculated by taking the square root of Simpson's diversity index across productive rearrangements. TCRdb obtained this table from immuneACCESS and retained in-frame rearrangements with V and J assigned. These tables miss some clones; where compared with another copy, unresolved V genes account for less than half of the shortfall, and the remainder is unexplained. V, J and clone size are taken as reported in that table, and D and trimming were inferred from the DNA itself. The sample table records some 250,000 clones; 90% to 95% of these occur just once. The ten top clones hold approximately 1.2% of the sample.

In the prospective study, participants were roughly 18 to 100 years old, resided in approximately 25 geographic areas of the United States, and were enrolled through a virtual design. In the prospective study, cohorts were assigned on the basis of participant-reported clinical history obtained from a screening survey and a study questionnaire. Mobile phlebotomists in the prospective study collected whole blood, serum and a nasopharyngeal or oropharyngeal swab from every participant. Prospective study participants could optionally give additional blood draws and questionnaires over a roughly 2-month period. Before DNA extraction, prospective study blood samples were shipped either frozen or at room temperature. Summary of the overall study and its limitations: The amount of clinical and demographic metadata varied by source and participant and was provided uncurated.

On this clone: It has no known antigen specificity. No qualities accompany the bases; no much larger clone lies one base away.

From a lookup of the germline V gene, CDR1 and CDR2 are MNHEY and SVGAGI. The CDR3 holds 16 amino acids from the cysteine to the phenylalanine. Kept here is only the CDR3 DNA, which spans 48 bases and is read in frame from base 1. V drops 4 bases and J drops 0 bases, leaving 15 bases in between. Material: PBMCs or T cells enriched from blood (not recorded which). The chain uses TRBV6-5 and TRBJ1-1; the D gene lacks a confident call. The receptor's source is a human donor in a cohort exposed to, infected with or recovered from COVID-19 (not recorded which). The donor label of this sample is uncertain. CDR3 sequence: CASSSLGRRVNTEAFF. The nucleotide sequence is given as TGTGCCAGCAGTTCTTTGGGGAGACGGGTGAACACTGAAGCTTTCTTT.